The present TCR beta chain was sequenced within a study of blood T cell repertoires in COVID-19. In the original workflow: Nucleated cell counts were estimated from reference gene primer amplification. Method: immunoSEQ multiplex PCR; TCRdb's copy keeps in-frame clones and lacks some. D and trimming come from the DNA, and the V and J calls and clone size come from that table. The sample lists about 250,000 clones, about 85% occurring once. The V gene end was trimmed by 3 bases and the J gene end by 7 bases; junction bases not matched to a gene: 8. Germline V lookup: CDR1 DFQATT, CDR2 SNEGSKA (reference sequence). The CDR3 sequence is 14 residues long.

Material: peripheral blood. This TCR was recovered from a man in his late teens or twenties with active or convalescent COVID-19. The chain combines TRBV20-1 with TRBJ1-2, with 10 bases aligning to TRBD1. The CDR3 region is CSASADRGYGGYTF. The CDR3 DNA follows: TGCAGTGCTAGTGCGGACAGGGGGTATGGTGGCTACACCTTC.